The 17 T cell receptor beta chains reported below all come from one sample, sequenced in a study of blood T cell repertoires in COVID-19. The table came from immunoSEQ multiplex PCR; TCRdb's copy has only in-frame clones and leaves some out. The sample holds a few hundred thousand clones, about 87% seen once. Sequencing was carried out using PBMCs or T cells enriched from blood (not recorded which). These receptors all stem from a woman aged 45-59 years who had recovered from COVID-19.

The chain has TRBV28 and TRBJ2-1, with 10 bases matching TRBD2. Trimming at V came to 5 bases and at J to 2 bases, leaving 9 bases not matched to a gene. The CDR3 has 17 amino acids. Germline lookup yields CDR1 MDHEN and CDR2 SYDVKM. CDR3 coding DNA: TGTGCCAGCAGTCCCCTCTTAGCGGGAGGCCCCTACAATGAGCAGTTCTTC. It translates to CASSPLLAGGPYNEQFF.

The chain has TRBV5-1 and TRBJ1-3; D is perhaps TRBD1 (5 bases). V lost 3 bases, J lost 0 bases, and 13 bases lay in between. The CDR3 is made up of 16 amino acids. The germline V gene encodes CDR1 SGHRS and CDR2 YFSETQ. Written as DNA, the CDR3 is TGCGCCAGCAGCTACATGCAGGGCATCTCTGGAAACACCATATATTTT. Translated, it gives CASSYMQGISGNTIYF.

The rearrangement links TRBV5-1 to TRBJ2-1; TRBD1 matches at 10 bases. The CDR3 length is 14 residues. Germline V lookup: CDR1 SGHRS, CDR2 YFSETQ. The V segment lost 3 bases and the J segment 8 bases; nucleotides outside the gene matches: 5. The CDR3, as DNA: TGCGCCAGCAGCTCAGGGACAGGGGTGGATGAGCAGTTCTTC. It codes for CASSSGTGVDEQFF.

The chain couples TRBV12-5 to TRBJ1-1, with D unresolved. The CDR3 runs to 17 residues. V lost 3 bases and J 7 bases, leaving 24 bases between the germline ends. Germline CDR1 is LGHNT and CDR2 is FRNRAP. The CDR3 region has the DNA TGTGCTAGTGGTTTTGCTACCACTAAGGGAGAAATTTTTGAAGCTTTCTTT. Translation gives CASGFATTKGEIFEAFF.

Details on this clone: Other DNA sequences in the sample encode the same CDR3. The V and J genes are TRBV7-2 and TRBJ1-5; D is possibly TRBD1 (5 bases). The germline V gene encodes CDR1 SGHTA and CDR2 FQGNSA. V was cut by 2 bases and J by 4 bases, with 9 bases left in between. The CDR3 runs to 14 residues. The CDR3 coding sequence is TGTGCCAGCAGCTTAAGGGCAGGGAATCAGCCCCAGCATTTT. Translation: CASSLRAGNQPQHF.

In this sample, this clone turned up a few times. The chain joins TRBV7-6 to TRBJ1-2; 7 bases agree with TRBD1. From germline, CDR1 is SGHVS and CDR2 FNYEAQ. The CDR3 extends over 16 amino acids. V was pared by 4 bases and J by 2 bases, with 10 bases of the junction left unmatched. CDR3 region: CASSSQPGQINYGYTF. The CDR3 DNA reads TGTGCCAGCAGCTCGCAGCCGGGACAGATCAACTATGGCTACACCTTC.

This clone was detected once. The J gene is TRBJ2-5, the V gene TRBV5-6; D might be TRBD1 (5 bases). V lost 5 bases to trimming and J lost 2 bases, with 10 bases between them. Germline V gene lookup returns CDR1 SGHDT and CDR2 YYEEEE. CDR3 size: 13 residues. CDR3 protein: CASRLPGQETQYF. For the CDR3, the DNA is TGTGCCAGCAGACTCCCAGGGCAAGAGACCCAGTACTTC.

The chain is built from TRBV5-6 and TRBJ2-5; possible D gene TRBD2, 6 bases. The CDR3 has 15 residues. CDR1 and CDR2 from the germline V gene are SGHDT and YYEEEE. Trimming removed 3 bases from V and 2 bases from J, with 14 bases in between. The DNA for the CDR3 is TGTGCCAGCAGCTCTTGGACTACCGAACAAGAGACCCAGTACTTC. This encodes CASSSWTTEQETQYF.

J is TRBJ1-5 and V is TRBV30; D is uncertain. The CDR3 is 14 residues long. The V end lost 0 bases, the J end lost 2 bases, and 8 bases lay between the germline ends. The V gene's germline CDR1 is GTSNPN and CDR2 SVGIG (reference sequence). The CDR3 here is CAWSVTSGNQPQHF. The CDR3 bases are TGTGCCTGGAGTGTAACAAGTGGCAATCAGCCCCAGCATTTT.

The chain couples TRBV18 to TRBJ2-3, with 12 bases identical to TRBD2. This CDR3 comprises 15 residues. Trimming took 3 bases from V and 7 from J; bases not matched to a gene: 5. Germline CDR1 and CDR2: KGHSH and LQKENI. The CDR3 DNA sequence: TGTGCCAGCTCACCGACTAGCGGGAGTACAAATACGCAGTATTTT. Protein: CASSPTSGSTNTQYF.

A remark on this clone: Other DNA sequences in this specimen translate into the identical CDR3. The rearrangement uses TRBV3-1 (or the pseudogene TRBV3-2) and TRBJ2-7; 7 bases map to TRBD2. The V and J ends lost 4 bases and 2 bases, in that order; junction bases with no gene match: 5. Germline V lookup: CDR1 LGHDT, CDR2 YNNKEL (reference sequence). This CDR3 region has 14 residues. The CDR3 is CASSPASGPYEQYF. The CDR3 DNA sequence: TGTGCCAGCAGCCCCGCTAGCGGTCCCTACGAGCAGTACTTC.

The chain recombines TRBV7-3 with TRBJ2-3, with TRBD2 identical over 8 bases. There are 16 residues in the CDR3. Germline CDR1 is SGHTA and CDR2 is FQGTGA. Trimming cost V 5 bases and J 1 base; bases outside gene matches: 8. CDR3 DNA: TGTGCCAGCAGCCCCACCGGGAGGGGCGGCACAGATACGCAGTATTTT. It translates to CASSPTGRGGTDTQYF. Full variable domain (remainder filled in from reference TRBV7-3 and TRBJ2-3): GAGVSQTPSNKVTEKGKYVELRCDPISGHTALYWYRQSLGQGPEFLIYFQGTGAADDSGLPNDRFFAVRPEGSVSTLKIQRTERGDSAVYLCASSPTGRGGTDTQYFGPGTRLTVL.

This clone occurred a few times. The chain links TRBV23-1 to TRBJ2-1, with TRBD2 as a possible D gene (6 bases). TRBV23-1 is an ORF for which the function is uncertain. This CDR3 has 16 residues. V was cut by 3 bases and J by 7 bases, with 19 bases left in between. Here the CDR3 DNA reads TGCGCCAGCAGTCACCGTAGCGGAGGGTTTGGGAATGAGCAGTTCTTC. This sequence encodes CASSHRSGGFGNEQFF.

The chain carries TRBV10-3 and TRBJ1-5; 10 bases line up with TRBD1. Germline CDR1 reads ENHRY; CDR2 reads SYGVKD. V shed 8 bases, J shed 5 bases, and the junction held 0 bases outside the gene matches. This CDR3 contains 12 residues. The CDR3 DNA is TGTGCCATCGGGACAGGGGATCAGCCCCAGCATTTT. It yields the protein CAIGTGDQPQHF.

This rearrangement joins TRBV18 to TRBJ1-1; D is possibly TRBD1 (5 bases). Germline loops: CDR1 KGHSH, CDR2 LQKENI. The V end was cut by 0 bases, the J end by 6 bases, with 14 bases between. This CDR3 has 15 residues. The CDR3 loop is CASSPPYSGGPEAFF. DNA for the CDR3: TGTGCCAGCTCACCACCGTACAGCGGGGGTCCTGAAGCTTTCTTT.

The chain has TRBV12-5 and TRBJ1-1; TRBD1 matches at 8 bases. The germline V gene encodes CDR1 LGHNT and CDR2 FRNRAP. The J segment lost 1 base and the V segment lost 9 bases, leaving 7 bases of the junction unmatched. The CDR3 spans 14 residues. The CDR3 DNA follows: TGTGCTAGCTTAACCGGGACAGGGAACACTGAAGCTTTCTTT. As protein: CASLTGTGNTEAFF. The entire variable domain, with the rest obtained from reference TRBV12-5 and TRBJ1-1, is as follows: DARVTQTPRHKVTEMGQEVTMRCQPILGHNTVFWYRQTMMQGLELLAYFRNRAPLDDSGMPKDRFSAEMPDATLATLKIQPSEPRDSAVYFCASLTGTGNTEAFFGQGTRLTVV.

The V and J genes are TRBV27 and TRBJ2-2; perhaps TRBD2 as D (6 bases). The V and J ends lost 3 bases and 4 bases respectively, with 15 bases between them. The length of the CDR3 is 16 residues. Looked up from germline, CDR1 is MNHEY and CDR2 is SMNVEV (reference sequence). The CDR3 DNA sequence: TGTGCCAGCAGTTTCTTCGCCGGGAGTCGCACCGGGGAGCTGTTTTTT. This translates into CASSFFAGSRTGELFF.